This paragraph reports one T cell receptor beta chain. This specimen comes from a study of blood T cell repertoires in COVID-19. The Seattle site enrolled patients during active infection and followed them longitudinally. V lost 5 bases to trimming and J lost 3 bases; unmatched junction nucleotides: 8. Germline assignment: CDR1 LNHNV and CDR2 YYDKDF (reference sequence). The CDR3 sequence is 15 residues long. Repertoires were generated with immunoSEQ multiplex PCR, while TCRdb's copy carries only in-frame clones and drops some. This sample yields 250,000 to 350,000 clones, of which roughly 92% are seen a single time; over 2% belongs to the top ten.

The sequence was collected from a young woman with COVID-19, enrolled during active disease. The sample consisted of peripheral blood. This chain connects TRBV15 to TRBJ2-3; TRBD1 matches at 7 bases. CDR3 residues: CATSPQGFGTDTQYF. In nucleotides, the CDR3 is TGTGCCACCAGCCCACAGGGGTTTGGAACAGATACGCAGTATTTT.